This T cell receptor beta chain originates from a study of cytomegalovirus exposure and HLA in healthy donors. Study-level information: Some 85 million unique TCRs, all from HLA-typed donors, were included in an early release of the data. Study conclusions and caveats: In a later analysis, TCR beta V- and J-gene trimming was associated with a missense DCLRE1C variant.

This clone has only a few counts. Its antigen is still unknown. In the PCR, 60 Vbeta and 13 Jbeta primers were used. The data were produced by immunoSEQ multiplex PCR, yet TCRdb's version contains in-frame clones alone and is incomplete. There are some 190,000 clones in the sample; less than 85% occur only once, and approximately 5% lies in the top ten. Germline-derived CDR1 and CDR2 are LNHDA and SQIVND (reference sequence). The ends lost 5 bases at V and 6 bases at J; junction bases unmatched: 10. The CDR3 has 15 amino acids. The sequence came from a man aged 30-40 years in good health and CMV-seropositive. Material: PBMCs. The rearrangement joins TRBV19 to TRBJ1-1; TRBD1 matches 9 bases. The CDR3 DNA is TGTGCCAGTAGTCCGCCCGACAGGGGGTATGCTGAAGCTTTCTTT. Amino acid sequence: CASSPPDRGYAEAFF. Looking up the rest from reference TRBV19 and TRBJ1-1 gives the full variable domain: DGGITQSPKYLFRKEGQNVTLSCEQNLNHDAMYWYRQDPGQGLRLIYYSQIVNDFQKGDIAEGYSVSREKKESFPLTVTSAQKNPTAFYLCASSPPDRGYAEAFFGQGTRLTVV.